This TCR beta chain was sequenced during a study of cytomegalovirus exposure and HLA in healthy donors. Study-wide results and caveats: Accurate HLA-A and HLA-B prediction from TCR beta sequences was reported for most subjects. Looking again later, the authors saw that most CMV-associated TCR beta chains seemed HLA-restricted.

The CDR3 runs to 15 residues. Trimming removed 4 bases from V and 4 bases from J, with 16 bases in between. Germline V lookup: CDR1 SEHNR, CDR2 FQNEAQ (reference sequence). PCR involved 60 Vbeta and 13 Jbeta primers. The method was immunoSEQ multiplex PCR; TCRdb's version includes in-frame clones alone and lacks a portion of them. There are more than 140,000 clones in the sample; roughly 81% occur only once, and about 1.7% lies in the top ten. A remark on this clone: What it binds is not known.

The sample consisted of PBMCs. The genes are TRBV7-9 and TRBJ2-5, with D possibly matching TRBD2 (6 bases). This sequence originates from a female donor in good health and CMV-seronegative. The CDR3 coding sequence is TGTGCCAGCAGCTCATCAAGGACCGGGGGAGAGACCCAGTACTTC. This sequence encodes CASSSSRTGGETQYF.